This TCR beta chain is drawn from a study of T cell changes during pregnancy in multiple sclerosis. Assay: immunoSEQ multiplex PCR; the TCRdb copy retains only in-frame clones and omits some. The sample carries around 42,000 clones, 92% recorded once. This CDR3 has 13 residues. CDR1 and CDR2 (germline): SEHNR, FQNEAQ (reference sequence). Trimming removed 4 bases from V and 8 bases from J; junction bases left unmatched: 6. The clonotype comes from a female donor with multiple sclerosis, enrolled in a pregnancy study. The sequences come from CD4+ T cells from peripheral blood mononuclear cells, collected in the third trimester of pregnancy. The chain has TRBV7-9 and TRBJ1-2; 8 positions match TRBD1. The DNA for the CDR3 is TGTGCCAGCAGCTCAGAGACAGGGGTCGGCTACACCTTC. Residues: CASSSETGVGYTF.